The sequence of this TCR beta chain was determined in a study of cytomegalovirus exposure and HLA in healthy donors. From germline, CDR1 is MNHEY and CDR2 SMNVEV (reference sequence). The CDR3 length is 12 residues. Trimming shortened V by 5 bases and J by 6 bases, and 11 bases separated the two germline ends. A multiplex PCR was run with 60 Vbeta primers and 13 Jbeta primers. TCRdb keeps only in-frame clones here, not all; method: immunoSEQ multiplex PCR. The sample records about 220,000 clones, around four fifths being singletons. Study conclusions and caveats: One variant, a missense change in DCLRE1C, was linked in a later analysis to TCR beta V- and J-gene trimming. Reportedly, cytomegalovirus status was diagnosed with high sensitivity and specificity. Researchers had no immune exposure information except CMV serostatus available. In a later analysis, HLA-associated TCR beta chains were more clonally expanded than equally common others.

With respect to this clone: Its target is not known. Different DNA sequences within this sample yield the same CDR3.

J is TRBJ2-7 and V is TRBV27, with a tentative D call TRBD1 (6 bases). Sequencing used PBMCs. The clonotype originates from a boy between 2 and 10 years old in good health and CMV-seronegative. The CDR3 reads CASSPTGIEQYF. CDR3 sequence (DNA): TGTGCCAGCAGTCCCACAGGGATCGAGCAGTACTTC.